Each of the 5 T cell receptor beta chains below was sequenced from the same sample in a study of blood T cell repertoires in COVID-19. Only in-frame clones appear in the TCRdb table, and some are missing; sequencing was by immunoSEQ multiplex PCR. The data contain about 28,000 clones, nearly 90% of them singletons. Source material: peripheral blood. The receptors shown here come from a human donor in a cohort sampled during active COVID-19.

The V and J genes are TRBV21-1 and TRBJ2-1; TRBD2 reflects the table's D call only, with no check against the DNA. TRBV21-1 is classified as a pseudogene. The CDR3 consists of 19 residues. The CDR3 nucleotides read TGTGCCAGCAGCAATGATATTCGAGCGGGGGGGCCAGGTAACAATGAGCAGTTCTTC. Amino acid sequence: CASSNDIRAGGPGNNEQFF.

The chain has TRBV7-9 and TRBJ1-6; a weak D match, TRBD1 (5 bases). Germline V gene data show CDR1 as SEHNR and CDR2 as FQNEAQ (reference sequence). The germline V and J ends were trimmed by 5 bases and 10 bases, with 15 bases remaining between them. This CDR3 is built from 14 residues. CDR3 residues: CASSGQGVGSPLHF. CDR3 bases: TGTGCCAGCAGCGGCCAGGGTGTAGGCTCACCCCTCCACTTT.

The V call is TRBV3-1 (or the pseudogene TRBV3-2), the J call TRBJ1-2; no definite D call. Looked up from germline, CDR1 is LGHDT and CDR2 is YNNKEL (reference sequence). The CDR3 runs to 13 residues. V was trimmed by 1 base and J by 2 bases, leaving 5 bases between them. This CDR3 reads CASSQVSNYGYTF. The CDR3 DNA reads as TGTGCCAGCAGCCAAGTCTCCAACTATGGCTACACCTTC.

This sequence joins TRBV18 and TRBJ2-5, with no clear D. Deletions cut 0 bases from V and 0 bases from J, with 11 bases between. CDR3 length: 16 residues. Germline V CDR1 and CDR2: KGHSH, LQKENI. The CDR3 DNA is TGTGCCAGCTCACCACCCGGCAGGCTTCACCAAGAGACCCAGTACTTC. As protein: CASSPPGRLHQETQYF.

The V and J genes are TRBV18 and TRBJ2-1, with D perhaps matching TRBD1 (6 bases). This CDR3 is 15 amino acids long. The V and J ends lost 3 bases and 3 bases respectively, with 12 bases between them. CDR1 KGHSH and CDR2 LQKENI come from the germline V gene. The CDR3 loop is CASSPREGGYNEQFF. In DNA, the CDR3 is TGTGCCAGCTCACCCCGGGAAGGGGGCTACAATGAGCAGTTCTTC.